This paragraph reports one T cell receptor (beta chain). The data were taken from a study of control samples from healthy donors and cancer patients. TCRdb keeps only in-frame clones here, not all; method: immunoSEQ multiplex PCR. The sample records about 54,000 clones, 95% to 96% being singletons. Trimming cost V 3 bases and J 6 bases, with 8 bases left between them. This CDR3 is built from 12 residues. The germline V gene has CDR1 SQVTM and CDR2 ANQGSEA. This sequence joins TRBV29-1 and TRBJ2-2; D not certain. The sequenced material came from blood. The TCR sequence derives from a woman in her 30s in good health. The CDR3 DNA sequence: TGCAGCGTTGAGGGCAGCGCCGGGGAGCTGTTTTTT. It is translated as CSVEGSAGELFF.